A selection of T cell receptor beta chains follows, all from one sample in a study of cytomegalovirus exposure and HLA in healthy donors. This table comes from immunoSEQ multiplex PCR, and its TCRdb copy is limited to in-frame clones, with some not included. This table holds 45,000 to 60,000 clones. The sequenced sample consisted of PBMCs. These receptors all stem from a male donor in good health and CMV-seronegative. The CDR3 runs from the conserved cysteine through the conserved F or W. The D gene is left open where the match is weak. The size of a clone is reported for some rows only, either as once, few or many, or as a class for expanded clones.

d_call | j_call | clone_size | v_call | cdr3_nt | cdr3_aa
TRBD1 | TRBJ2-7 | NA | TRBV6-1 | TGTGCCAGCAGTGCTGGGACAGTGCTGTACTTC | CASSAGTVLYF
NA | TRBJ1-5 | NA | TRBV5-8 | TGTGCCAGCAGCTTCTACAGGGACAACAGACCCCAGCATTTT | CASSFYRDNRPQHF
NA | TRBJ2-5 | NA | TRBV18 | TGTGCCAGCTCACCACCGTTGGGCGGGGGCTTCCAAGAGACCCAGTACTTC | CASSPPLGGGFQETQYF
NA | TRBJ1-2 | NA | TRBV2 | TGTGCCAGCAGTGAAGCGAGGCAGGGCGGTGGCTACACCTTC | CASSEARQGGGYTF
NA | TRBJ2-3 | NA | TRBV5-8 | TGTGCCAGCAGCCTATATCTAAATTCGGTTCCAGATACGCAGTATTTT | CASSLYLNSVPDTQYF
TRBD2 | TRBJ2-7 | NA | TRBV4-2 | TGTGCCAGCAGCCAAGATCTAGCGGGAGTCTACGAGCAGTACTTC | CASSQDLAGVYEQYF
NA | TRBJ1-1 | NA | TRBV18 | TGTGCCAGCTCACTCAAAACGACGGGACTCCTGAACACTGAAGCTTTCTTT | CASSLKTTGLLNTEAFF
NA | TRBJ1-2 | NA | TRBV5-8 | TGTGCCAGCAGCTACCAAACCGGGACACTAAACTATGGCTACACCTTC | CASSYQTGTLNYGYTF
TRBD1 | TRBJ1-2 | NA | TRBV4-3 | TGCGCCAGCAGCCAAGCCCGGACAGGGGTCTATGGCTACACCTTC | CASSQARTGVYGYTF
NA | TRBJ2-2 | NA | TRBV15 | TGTGCCACCAGCAGAGAGTGGGCTTCCGGGGAGCTGTTTTTT | CATSREWASGELFF
NA | TRBJ2-7 | NA | TRBV7-8 | TGTGCCAGCAGCTTTGACAGCTACGAGCAGTACTTC | CASSFDSYEQYF
NA | TRBJ1-3 | NA | TRBV5-6 | TGTGCCAGCAGGGGGCCGGGAAACACCATATATTTT | CASRGPGNTIYF
TRBD2 | TRBJ2-1 | NA | TRBV18 | TGTGCCAGCGCACCAGAGGCTAGCGGTTTGGGGGGTGAGCAGTTCTTC | CASAPEASGLGGEQFF
NA | TRBJ1-2 | NA | TRBV18 | TGTGCCAGCTCACCCCAGGGGACATCCTATGGCTACACCTTC | CASSPQGTSYGYTF
NA | TRBJ2-5 | NA | TRBV19 | TGTGCCAGTAGTATAGAAGGCCAGGGAAAGACCCAGTACTTC | CASSIEGQGKTQYF
TRBD2 | TRBJ2-7 | NA | TRBV6-5 | TGTGCCAGCAGTTACTCCGGGACTAGCTCTCACGAGCAGTACTTC | CASSYSGTSSHEQYF
TRBD1 | TRBJ1-1 | NA | TRBV28 | TGTGCCAGCAGTACTAGACAGGGAGTGACTGAAGCTTTCTTT | CASSTRQGVTEAFF
TRBD2 | TRBJ2-2 | NA | TRBV7-3 | TGTGCCAGCAGTCGGGGGGTGAACACCGGGGAGCTGTTTTTT | CASSRGVNTGELFF
NA | TRBJ2-1 | NA | TRBV7-3 | TGTGCCAGCAGCTCACCCGACAGACCACACGAGCAGTTCTTC | CASSSPDRPHEQFF
TRBD1 | TRBJ2-3 | NA | TRBV5-1 | TGCGCCAGCAGCTTTCGACAGGGTGGAGATAAGCAGTATTTT | CASSFRQGGDKQYF
NA | TRBJ2-5 | NA | TRBV6-6 | TGTGCCAGCAGCCCTGTCACTCAAGAGACCCAGTACTTC | CASSPVTQETQYF
NA | TRBJ2-5 | NA | TRBV5-1 | TGCGCCAGCAGCTTTATGCTAGCGTCTCCAGAGACCCAGTACTTC | CASSFMLASPETQYF
NA | TRBJ2-7 | medium-sized | TRBV29-1 | TGCAGCGTTGGGAGGGACGCCTCCTACGAGCAGTACTTC | CSVGRDASYEQYF
TRBD1 | TRBJ1-3 | NA | TRBV27 | TGTGCCAGCAGTCCCGACAGGGGGAGAAACACCATATATTTT | CASSPDRGRNTIYF
NA | TRBJ1-1 | NA | TRBV6-1 | TGTGCCAGCACCCGTTTGAGGACTGAAGCTTTCTTT | CASTRLRTEAFF
NA | TRBJ1-1 | NA | TRBV28 | TGTGCCAGCAGTTTGACACCCCGCCAAGATTTCTTT | CASSLTPRQDFF
NA | TRBJ2-7 | NA | TRBV19 | TGTGCCAGTAGTATAACTGCGGCCAGCTCCTACGAGCAGTACTTC | CASSITAASSYEQYF
NA | TRBJ1-3 | NA | TRBV5-1 | TGCGCCAGCAATCAGGGAACTGGAAACACCATATATTTT | CASNQGTGNTIYF
TRBD1 | TRBJ2-2 | NA | TRBV7-3 | TGTGCCAGCAGCTTAACACAGGGGTCCACCAGGGAGCTGTTTTTT | CASSLTQGSTRELFF
NA | TRBJ2-5 | NA | TRBV9 | TGTGCCAGCAGCCCCTCAATAGGGGCTGAAGAGACCCAGTACTTC | CASSPSIGAEETQYF
TRBD1 | TRBJ2-5 | NA | TRBV5-6 | TGTGCCAGCAGCTCGGGACAGGGCCGATTTCGAGAGACCCAGTACTTC | CASSSGQGRFRETQYF
TRBD1 | TRBJ1-1 | NA | TRBV28 | TGTGCCAGCAGTTCCCCGACAGGGCGGGGAATGAACACTGAAGCTTTCTTT | CASSSPTGRGMNTEAFF
NA | TRBJ1-1 | NA | TRBV7-9 | TGTGCCAGCAGCTTATCGAGTCGTGAAGCTTTCTTT | CASSLSSREAFF
NA | TRBJ1-5 | NA | TRBV18 | TGTGCCAGCTCACCCTCCGACACCCAGCCCCAGCATTTT | CASSPSDTQPQHF
TRBD1 | TRBJ1-2 | NA | TRBV27 | TGTGCCAGCAGTTCAACAGGGGATCGGAGCTACACCTTC | CASSSTGDRSYTF
NA | TRBJ2-7 | NA | TRBV28 | TGTGCCAGCACCCTTAGCGGTCCCGCCTACGAGCAGTACTTC | CASTLSGPAYEQYF
NA | TRBJ1-6 | NA | TRBV7-2 | TGTGCCAGCAGCACCACCTATAATTCACCCCTACACTTT | CASSTTYNSPLHF
TRBD1 | TRBJ2-1 | NA | TRBV4-2 | TGTGCCAGCAGCCGACCGGGACAGGGGTACAATGAGCAGTTCTTC | CASSRPGQGYNEQFF
NA | TRBJ2-7 | NA | TRBV5-1 | TGCGCCAGCAGCTTGCTGGGGAGCTACGAGCAGTACTTC | CASSLLGSYEQYF
NA | TRBJ2-6 | NA | TRBV28 | TGTGCCAGCGGGCCGAGCGGGTCTGGGGCCAACGTCCTGACTTTC | CASGPSGSGANVLTF
NA | TRBJ2-7 | NA | TRBV11-2 | TGTGCCAGCAGCTCAACCGGGGGACCGCTTGCTATTTACGAGCAGTACTTC | CASSSTGGPLAIYEQYF
NA | TRBJ1-2 | NA | TRBV25-1 | TGTGCCAGCAGTGCAAACTATGGCTACACCTTC | CASSANYGYTF
NA | TRBJ2-5 | NA | TRBV2 | TGTGCCAGCAGTGATGGGCAGGCCAGGACCCAGTACTTC | CASSDGQARTQYF
TRBD1 | TRBJ2-6 | NA | TRBV18 | TGTGCCAGCTCACCACTCCGGACAGGGGGCAGCTCTGGGGCCAACGTCCTGACTTTC | CASSPLRTGGSSGANVLTF
NA | TRBJ1-3 | NA | TRBV28 | TGTGCCAGCAGTTTAAGGCGGACACCCCCGGGAAACACCATATATTTT | CASSLRRTPPGNTIYF
TRBD1 | TRBJ1-2 | NA | TRBV28 | TGTGCCAGCAGTTTACTTACAGGGGGCTCCTTTAACTATGGCTACACCTTC | CASSLLTGGSFNYGYTF
NA | TRBJ1-2 | NA | TRBV28 | TGTGCCAGCAGTTTAGGGCCCGTTTATGGCTACACCTTC | CASSLGPVYGYTF